This passage covers 29 T cell receptor beta chains from one sample sequenced in a study of post-analysis software for immune sequencing data. The study, taken as a whole, reports: Controls showed lower frequencies than patients for five or six TRBV segments, and TRBV5-6, TRBV5-1 and TRBV20-1 were among these.

Unique molecular identifiers were built into the TCR beta cDNA libraries. TCRdb recomputed calls from the PCR reads with MiXCR, one row per CDR3 protein. The table shows a few hundred thousand distinct CDR3 sequences, with less than 35% occurring only once. These receptors' targets are unknown. The source material was blood. The receptors shown here come from a girl under 18 with multiple sclerosis.

This chain joins TRBV20-1 and TRBJ2-7; 7 bases map to TRBD2. CDR1 is DFQATT and CDR2 is SNEGSKA in the germline V gene (reference sequence). V trimming: 0 bases; J trimming: 10 bases; junction bases outside the gene matches: 18. CDR3 length equals 16 residues. The CDR3 DNA sequence: TGCAGTGCTAGAGATGGGACTGTTATACTAGCGTCAGCCCAGTACTTC. This sequence encodes CSARDGTVILASAQYF.

V and J are TRBV29-1 and TRBJ2-5; TRBD1 aligns across 9 bases. There are 15 residues in the CDR3. Trimming at V came to 3 bases and at J to 5 bases, leaving 10 bases not matched to a gene. Germline values: CDR1 SQVTM, CDR2 ANQGSEA. The DNA of the CDR3 is TGCAGCGTTGAGTCGACAGGGGGGTTAGGGGAGACCCAGTACTTC. Translation gives CSVESTGGLGETQYF.

This rearrangement joins TRBV20-1 to TRBJ2-1, with D possibly TRBD2 on 5 matching bases. The germline CDR1 and CDR2 sequences are DFQATT and SNEGSKA (reference sequence). This CDR3 region has 11 residues. V lost 4 bases and J lost 9, with 10 bases in between. The CDR3 here is CSAMRVAEQFF. CDR3 DNA sequence: TGCAGTGCTATGAGGGTCGCTGAGCAGTTCTTC.

This clonotype has just a few counts. The genes are TRBV12-3 or TRBV12-4 and TRBJ2-5, with 11 bases lining up with TRBD1. The V and J ends lost 4 bases and 4 bases, in that order; junction bases with no gene match: 5. The CDR3 contains 15 residues. CDR3 in amino acids: CASSSPGQGGETQYF. The CDR3 DNA reads as TGTGCCAGCAGTTCGCCGGGACAGGGGGGAGAGACCCAGTACTTC.

This chain connects TRBV4-1 to TRBJ1-1, with no clear D. V lost 4 bases and J 1 base, leaving 7 bases between the germline ends. CDR1 and CDR2 (germline): MGHRA, YSYEKL. This CDR3 has 13 amino acids. This CDR3 reads CASSLRQNTEAFF. CDR3 DNA: TGCGCCAGCAGCCTCCGACAGAACACTGAAGCTTTCTTT.

The gene calls are TRBV7-2 and TRBJ2-5; 8 bases align to TRBD1. CDR3 size: 17 residues. Germline V gene sequence: CDR1 SGHTA, CDR2 FQGNSA. V shed 0 bases and J 5 bases; nucleotides not matched to a gene: 11. CDR3 sequence reads: CASSLATGQGVGETQYF. The CDR3 nucleotides are TGTGCCAGCAGCTTAGCTACCGGACAGGGCGTAGGGGAGACCCAGTACTTC.

For this clonotype: Its ends do not fully match the called genes, so a read error is possible. The V and J genes are TRBV6-5 and TRBJ2-1, with 13 bases matching TRBD2. Germline CDR1 is MNHEY and CDR2 is SVGAGI. This CDR3 region has 18 residues. CDR3: CTSSYGTSGVSSYNEQFF. Here the CDR3 DNA reads TGTACCAGCAGTTACGGGACTAGCGGGGTAAGCTCCTACAATGAGCAGTTCTTC.

In its sample, this clonotype was seen many times. The chain couples TRBV12-3 or TRBV12-4 to TRBJ2-3; 7 bases fit TRBD2. The CDR3 runs 15 residues. J gave up 1 base and V 2 bases, and 3 bases lay outside the gene matches. Here the CDR3 reads CASSLSSGGTDTQYF. CDR3 DNA: TGTGCCAGCAGTTTATCGAGCGGGGGCACAGATACGCAGTATTTT.

In this sample, this clonotype turned up a few times. The chain links TRBV9 to TRBJ2-6; D gene unclear. The CDR3 extends over 17 amino acids. The germline V and J ends were trimmed by 0 bases and 0 bases, with 10 bases remaining between them. From germline, CDR1 is SGDLS and CDR2 YYNGEE. The CDR3 DNA follows: TGTGCCAGCAGCGTAGATCCAGTCAACTCTGGGGCCAACGTCCTGACTTTC. It specifies CASSVDPVNSGANVLTF.

This chain uses TRBV28 with TRBJ2-4, with TRBD1 identical over 7 bases. The CDR3 extends over 15 amino acids. The V and J ends lost 3 bases and 2 bases, in that order; junction bases with no gene match: 4. The germline V gene has CDR1 MDHEN and CDR2 SYDVKM. CDR3 sequence reads: CASSLTGRTKNIQYF. In DNA form, the CDR3 reads TGTGCCAGCAGTTTGACAGGGAGAACCAAAAACATTCAGTACTTC.

This clonotype has at least ten counts. CDR3 sequence reads: CASGLVSVGVGETQYF. The DNA of the CDR3 is TGTGCTAGTGGTTTGGTATCCGTGGGTGTGGGAGAGACCCAGTACTTC. The chain joins TRBV12-5 to TRBJ2-5; D gene unclear. Germline V gives CDR1 LGHNT, CDR2 FRNRAP. The CDR3 extends over 16 amino acids. V dropped 0 bases and J dropped 4 bases, with 15 bases sitting between them.

The chain employs TRBV7-9 and TRBJ1-1; 8 bases match TRBD1. CDR1 SEHNR and CDR2 FQNEAQ come from the germline V gene (reference sequence). This CDR3 contains 13 residues. V was clipped by 5 bases and J by 11 bases; unmatched bases: 10. For the CDR3, the DNA is TGTGCCAGCAGCACCGGAGCGGACAGGGAGGCTTTCTTT. This encodes CASSTGADREAFF.

This clonotype showed up just a few times. This rearrangement joins TRBV6-5 to TRBJ1-2; 8 bases agree with TRBD1. After removal of 5 bases from V and 2 bases from J, the junction contained 4 bases not matched to a gene. The CDR3 is 14 residues long. Looked up from germline, CDR1 is MNHEY and CDR2 is SVGAGI. The CDR3 DNA reads TGTGCCAGCAGTCCTGCAGGGGGCAACTATGGCTACACCTTC. Translated, it gives CASSPAGGNYGYTF.

The sample holds a few counts of this clonotype. This chain uses TRBV7-2 with TRBJ2-3, with unresolved D. The V end lost 0 bases, the J end lost 0 bases, and 7 bases lay between the germline ends. The CDR3 is 15 residues long. Germline V gene sequence: CDR1 SGHTA, CDR2 FQGNSA. CDR3 coding DNA: TGTGCCAGCAGCTTAGCGCTCCACAGCACAGATACGCAGTATTTT. Its protein product is CASSLALHSTDTQYF.

This chain links TRBV28 with TRBJ1-5; D gene uncertain. CDR1 MDHEN and CDR2 SYDVKM come from the germline V gene. V was pared by 3 bases and J by 5 bases, with 5 bases between. CDR3 length equals 12 residues. The CDR3 coding sequence is TGTGCCAGCAGTTTCCAAGATCAGCCCCAGCATTTT. Its translation: CASSFQDQPQHF.

The rearrangement links TRBV24-1 to TRBJ2-1; TRBD1 agrees at 10 bases. Germline loops: CDR1 KGHDR, CDR2 SFDVKD. V shed 5 bases and J 8 bases; nucleotides not matched to a gene: 8. CDR3 length: 15 residues. CDR3 nucleotide sequence: TGTGCCACCAGTGGTTCCGGGACAGGGGCCCATGAGCAGTTCTTC. Translation gives CATSGSGTGAHEQFF.

The chain uses TRBV20-1 and TRBJ2-5; maybe TRBD2 (5 bases). In germline, CDR1 is DFQATT, CDR2 SNEGSKA (reference sequence). Trimming left V 3 bases short and J 4 bases short, with 6 bases between. The CDR3 covers 11 residues. CDR3 protein: CSASAGETQYF. Here the CDR3 DNA reads TGCAGTGCTAGCGCGGGAGAGACCCAGTACTTC.

There are a few counts of this clonotype. This rearrangement joins TRBV29-1 to TRBJ1-1; D is uncertain. Looked up from germline, CDR1 is SQVTM and CDR2 is ANQGSEA. V lost 5 bases to trimming and J lost 1 base, with 11 bases between them. This CDR3 region has 13 residues. This CDR3 reads CSVPPRGNTEAFF. The CDR3 DNA reads TGCAGCGTTCCCCCCCGGGGGAACACTGAAGCTTTCTTT.

V gene TRBV27 combines with J gene TRBJ2-5; 9 nucleotides align to TRBD1. The CDR3 has 15 amino acids. J gave up 5 bases and V 7 bases, and 11 bases lay outside the gene matches. Germline CDR1 and CDR2: MNHEY and SMNVEV (reference sequence). CDR3: CASTSTGGGFETQYF. CDR3 coding DNA: TGTGCCAGCACCTCAACAGGGGGCGGTTTTGAGACCCAGTACTTC.

The genes are TRBV7-9 and TRBJ1-2; a possible D gene is TRBD1 (6 bases). V was pared by 3 bases and J by 8 bases, with 28 bases between. The CDR3 has 18 residues. Germline-derived CDR1 and CDR2 are SEHNR and FQNEAQ (reference sequence). Here the CDR3 reads CASSFGMGAMGQEGGYTF. DNA of the CDR3: TGTGCCAGCAGCTTCGGGATGGGGGCAATGGGCCAAGAGGGGGGCTACACCTTC.

This clonotype has just a few counts. The chain is built from TRBV5-6 and TRBJ2-1, with D uncertain. V lost 0 bases, J lost 12 bases, and 10 bases lay in between. The length of the CDR3 is 12 residues. Per the germline V gene, CDR1 is SGHDT and CDR2 is YYEEEE. Here the CDR3 DNA reads TGTGCCAGCAGCTTGGACCCCTCGGCGCAGTTCTTC. Encoded protein: CASSLDPSAQFF.

J is TRBJ1-6 and V is TRBV10-3, with unresolved D. CDR3 length equals 16 residues. Germline CDR1 reads ENHRY; CDR2 reads SYGVKD. V shed 3 bases and J shed 5 bases, with 14 bases lying between them. As DNA, the CDR3 is TGTGCCATCAGTGAAGTAGGACGGAGCAATAATTCACCCCTCCACTTT. Translation: CAISEVGRSNNSPLHF.

Concerning this clonotype itself: One junction end does not reproduce the germline sequence, and a read error may be involved. This sequence joins TRBV13 and TRBJ2-7, with 14 bases lining up with TRBD2. Germline V CDR1 and CDR2: PRHDT, FYEKMQ (reference sequence). The CDR3 length is 18 residues. As DNA, the CDR3 is TGTGCCAGCAGCCCTAGGACTAGCGGGGGGACTAGCTCCTACGGGCAGTACTTC. Translation gives CASSPRTSGGTSSYGQYF.

V gene TRBV12-3 or TRBV12-4 combines with J gene TRBJ2-7, with D perhaps TRBD1 or TRBD2 (6 bases each). CDR3 size: 15 residues. Here the CDR3 DNA reads TGTGTCTCTGGGGGCGCCGGGACTCACAGCTACGAGCAGTACTTC. Translated: CVSGGAGTHSYEQYF.

The rearrangement links TRBV14 to TRBJ2-1; unclear D gene. This CDR3 is 18 amino acids long. V lost 4 bases and J 2 bases, leaving 21 bases between the germline ends. Germline V lookup: CDR1 SGHDN, CDR2 FVKESK. The CDR3 bases are TGTGCCAGCAGCCTCCTCCCCCGAGTCCACGCAACCTACAATGAGCAGTTCTTC. Its protein product is CASSLLPRVHATYNEQFF.

The CDR3 DNA follows: TGTGCCAGCAGCACAGGGCTGCGCACTGAAGCTTTCTTT. Amino acid sequence: CASSTGLRTEAFF. The rearrangement uses TRBV12-3 or TRBV12-4 and TRBJ1-1, with D perhaps matching TRBD1 (6 bases). V dropped 6 bases and J dropped 4 bases, with 12 bases sitting between them. There are 13 residues in the CDR3.

This clonotype was detected a few times. V and J are TRBV10-2 and TRBJ2-5; 16 nucleotides match TRBD2. CDR1 is WSHSY, CDR2 SAAADI, per germline. V lost 7 bases to trimming and J lost 2 bases; unmatched junction nucleotides: 4. The CDR3 is 16 residues long. The CDR3 protein is CASKGLAGGKQETQYF. The CDR3 nucleotides read TGCGCCAGCAAGGGACTAGCGGGGGGGAAACAAGAGACCCAGTACTTC.

V gene TRBV7-9 combines with J gene TRBJ2-1; 10 bases align to TRBD1. After removal of 2 bases from V and 5 bases from J, the junction contained 3 bases not matched to a gene. CDR1 SEHNR and CDR2 FQNEAQ come from the germline V gene (reference sequence). CDR3 length: 15 amino acids. Here the CDR3 reads CASSLTGTGDNEQFF. The CDR3 nucleotides read TGTGCCAGCAGCTTAACAGGGACAGGGGACAATGAGCAGTTCTTC.

The chain links TRBV12-3 or TRBV12-4 to TRBJ1-4, with a possible D match to TRBD1 (6 bases). The CDR3 runs 14 residues. V was cut by 5 bases and J by 7 bases, with 14 bases left in between. The CDR3 DNA follows: TGTGCCAGCAGTCATACAGGGCCCGGTGAAAAACTGTTTTTT. This translates into CASSHTGPGEKLFF.